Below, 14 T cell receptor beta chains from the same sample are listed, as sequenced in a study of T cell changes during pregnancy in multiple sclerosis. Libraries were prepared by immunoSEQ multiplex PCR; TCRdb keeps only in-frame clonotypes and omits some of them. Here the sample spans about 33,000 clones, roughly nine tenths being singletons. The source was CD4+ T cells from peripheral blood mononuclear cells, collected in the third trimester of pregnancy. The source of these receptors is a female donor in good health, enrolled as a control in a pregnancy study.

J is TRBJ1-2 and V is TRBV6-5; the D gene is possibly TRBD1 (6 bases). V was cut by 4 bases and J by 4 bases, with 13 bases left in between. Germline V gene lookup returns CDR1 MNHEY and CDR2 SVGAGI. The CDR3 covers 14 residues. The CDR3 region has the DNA TGTGCCAGCAGTTTCGGGGGGCTCAGCTATGGCTACACCTTC. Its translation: CASSFGGLSYGYTF.

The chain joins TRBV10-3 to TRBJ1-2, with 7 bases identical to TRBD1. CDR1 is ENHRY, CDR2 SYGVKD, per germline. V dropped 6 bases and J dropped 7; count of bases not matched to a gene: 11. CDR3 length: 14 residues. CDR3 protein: CAIRRDSSAGGYTF. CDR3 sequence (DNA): TGTGCCATCAGGAGGGACAGTTCTGCTGGTGGCTACACCTTC.

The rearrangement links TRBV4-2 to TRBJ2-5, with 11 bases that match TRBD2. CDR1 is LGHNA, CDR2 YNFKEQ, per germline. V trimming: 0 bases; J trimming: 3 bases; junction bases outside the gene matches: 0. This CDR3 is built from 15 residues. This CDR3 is CASSQETSGEETQYF. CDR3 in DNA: TGTGCCAGCAGCCAAGAGACTAGCGGGGAAGAGACCCAGTACTTC.

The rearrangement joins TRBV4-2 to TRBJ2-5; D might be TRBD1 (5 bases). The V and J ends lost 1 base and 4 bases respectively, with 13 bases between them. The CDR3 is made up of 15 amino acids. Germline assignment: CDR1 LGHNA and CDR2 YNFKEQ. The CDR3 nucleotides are TGTGCCAGCAGCCAAGCTGTGGGGCCGGGAGAGACCCAGTACTTC. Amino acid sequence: CASSQAVGPGETQYF.

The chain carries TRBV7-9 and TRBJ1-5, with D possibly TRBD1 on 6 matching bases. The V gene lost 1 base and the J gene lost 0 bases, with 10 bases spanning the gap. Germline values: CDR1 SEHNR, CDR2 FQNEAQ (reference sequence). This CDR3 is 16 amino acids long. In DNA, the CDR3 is TGTGCCAGCAGCTTAGGGGCAGGGGATAGCAATCAGCCCCAGCATTTT. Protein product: CASSLGAGDSNQPQHF.

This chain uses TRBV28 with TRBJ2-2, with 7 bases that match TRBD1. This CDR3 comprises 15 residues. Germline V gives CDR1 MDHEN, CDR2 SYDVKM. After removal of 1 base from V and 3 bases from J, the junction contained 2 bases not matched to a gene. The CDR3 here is CASSLSTGYTGELFF. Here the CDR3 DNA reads TGTGCCAGCAGTTTATCGACAGGGTACACCGGGGAGCTGTTTTTT.

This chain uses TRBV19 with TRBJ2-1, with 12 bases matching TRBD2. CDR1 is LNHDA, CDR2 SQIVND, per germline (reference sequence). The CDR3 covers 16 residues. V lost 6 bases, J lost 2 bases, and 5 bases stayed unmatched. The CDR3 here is CASRPLAGGAYNEQFF. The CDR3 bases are TGTGCCAGTAGGCCTCTAGCGGGGGGGGCCTACAATGAGCAGTTCTTC.

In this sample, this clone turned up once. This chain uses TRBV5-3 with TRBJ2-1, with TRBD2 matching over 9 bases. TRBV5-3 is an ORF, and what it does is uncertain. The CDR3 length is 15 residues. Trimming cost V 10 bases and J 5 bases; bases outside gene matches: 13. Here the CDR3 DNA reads TGTGCCGGGTGGTTAGCGGGAGAGGGGAACAATGAGCAGTTCTTC. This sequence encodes CAGWLAGEGNNEQFF.

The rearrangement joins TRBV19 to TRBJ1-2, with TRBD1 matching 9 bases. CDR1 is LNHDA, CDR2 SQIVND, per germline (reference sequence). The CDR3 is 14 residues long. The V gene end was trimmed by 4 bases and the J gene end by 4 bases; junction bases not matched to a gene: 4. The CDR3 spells CASSTDRGGYGYTF. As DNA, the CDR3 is TGTGCCAGTAGTACGGACAGGGGTGGCTATGGCTACACCTTC.

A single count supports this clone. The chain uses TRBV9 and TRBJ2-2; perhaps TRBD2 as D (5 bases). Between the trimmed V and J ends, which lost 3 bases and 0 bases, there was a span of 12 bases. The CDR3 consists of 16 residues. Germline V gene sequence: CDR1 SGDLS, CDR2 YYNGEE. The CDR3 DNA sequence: TGTGCCAGCAGCGCAAAAGCGGAAACGAACACCGGGGAGCTGTTTTTT. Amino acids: CASSAKAETNTGELFF.

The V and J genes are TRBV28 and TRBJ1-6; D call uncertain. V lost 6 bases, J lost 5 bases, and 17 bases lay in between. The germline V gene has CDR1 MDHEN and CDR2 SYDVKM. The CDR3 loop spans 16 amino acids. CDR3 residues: CASRPYPRINNSPLHF. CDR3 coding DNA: TGTGCCAGCAGGCCATACCCCAGGATAAATAATTCACCCCTCCACTTT.

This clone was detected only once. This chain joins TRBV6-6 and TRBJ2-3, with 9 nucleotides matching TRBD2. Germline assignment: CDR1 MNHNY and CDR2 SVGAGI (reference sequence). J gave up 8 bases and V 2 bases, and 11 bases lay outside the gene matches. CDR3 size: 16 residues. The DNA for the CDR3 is TGTGCCAGCAGTTACATGAGGGCGGGAGGGCAAGCTACGCAGTATTTT. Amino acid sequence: CASSYMRAGGQATQYF.

The CDR3 protein is CASRGLAGGETNEQFF. The CDR3 bases are TGTGCCAGTAGGGGGCTAGCGGGAGGGGAAACGAATGAGCAGTTCTTC. The chain couples TRBV19 to TRBJ2-1; TRBD2 matches 12 bases. This CDR3 region has 16 residues. Trimming at V came to 6 bases and at J to 7 bases, leaving 10 bases not matched to a gene. Germline loops: CDR1 LNHDA, CDR2 SQIVND (reference sequence).

This chain's CDR3 is CASSDERGSPLHF. The CDR3 coding sequence is TGTGCCAGCAGTGATGAAAGAGGCTCACCCCTCCACTTT. The chain combines TRBV2 with TRBJ1-6; D remains unclear. The CDR3 totals 13 residues. Germline CDR1 is SNHLY and CDR2 is FYNNEI. V lost 3 bases and J 10 bases, leaving 10 bases between the germline ends.